Included here is one TCR beta chain sequence, with context. Its antigen is still unknown. V was pared by 0 bases and J by 7 bases, with 9 bases between. The germline CDR1 and CDR2 sequences are SGHDN and FVKESK. This CDR3 region has 13 residues. The data belong to a study of T cell responses to AZD1222 COVID-19 vaccine. Whole-study results and caveats: Sampling that yielded the repertoires occurred only after the peak T cell response. Donors, mostly white British, included more females; clonal diversity was possibly underestimated.

The assay was immunoSEQ multiplex PCR, and TCRdb's table has in-frame clones only and misses some. The sample has around 99,000 clones, over 75% seen once; the top ten hold about 4.5%. The gene calls are TRBV14 and TRBJ1-2; D is unclear. Material: peripheral blood, obtained 28 days after the second AZD1222 dose. The sequence was obtained from an adult who received the AZD1222 COVID-19 vaccine. For the CDR3, the DNA is TGTGCCAGCAGCCAAGAACCGCGGGTTGGCTACACCTTC. The encoded protein is CASSQEPRVGYTF.